This T cell receptor beta chain was found in a study of Tregs in tolerant kidney transplant recipients. Study-level results: For some patients, primers changed over time, blocking nucleotide-level comparison. Findings come from small patient numbers and require larger validation. The most relevant donor-specific Treg TCRbeta repertoire apparently came from expansion with activated donor B cells.

The CDR3 is 8 residues long, ends included. Germline-derived CDR1 and CDR2 are DFQATT and SNEGSKA (reference sequence). Remarks on this clone: What it binds is not known. A read error is likely, as this CDR3 ends without the conserved phenylalanine or tryptophan. The limits of the CDR3 on the DNA are not certain, so only TCRdb's listed CDR3 is given.

Produced via immunoSEQ multiplex PCR; TCRdb's table is partial and in-frame only. The sample carries about 81,000 clones, roughly 90% recorded once. The nonmyeloablative bone marrow transplants came from related graft donors, with transient mixed chimerism. CD4+CD25+CD127- Tregs, CD4+CD25- non-Tregs, CD4 and CD8 cells were sorted. The chain couples TRBV20-1 to TRBJ1-2. The source material was CD4+ T cells from blood (PBMCs), sampled 24 months after the transplant. This TCR was sampled from a human patient who received a combined kidney and bone marrow transplant. The graft donor may account for some of the T cells. The CDR3 protein is CSPHSRSG.